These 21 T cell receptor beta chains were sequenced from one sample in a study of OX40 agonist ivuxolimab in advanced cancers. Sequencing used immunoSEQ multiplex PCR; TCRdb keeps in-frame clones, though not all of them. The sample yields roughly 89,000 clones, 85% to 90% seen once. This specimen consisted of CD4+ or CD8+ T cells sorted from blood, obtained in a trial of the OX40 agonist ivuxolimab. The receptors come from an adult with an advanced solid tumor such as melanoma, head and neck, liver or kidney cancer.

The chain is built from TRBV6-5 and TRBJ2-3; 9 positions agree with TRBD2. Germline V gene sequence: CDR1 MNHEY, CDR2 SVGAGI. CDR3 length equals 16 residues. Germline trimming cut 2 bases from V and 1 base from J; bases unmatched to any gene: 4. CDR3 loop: CASSYQASGGTDTQYF. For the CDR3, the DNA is TGTGCCAGCAGTTACCAGGCTAGCGGGGGCACAGATACGCAGTATTTT.

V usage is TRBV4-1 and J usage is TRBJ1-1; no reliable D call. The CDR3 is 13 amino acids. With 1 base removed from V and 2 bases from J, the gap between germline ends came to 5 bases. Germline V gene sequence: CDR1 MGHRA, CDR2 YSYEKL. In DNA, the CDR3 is TGCGCCAGCAGCCAAGTCCCCAACACTGAAGCTTTCTTT. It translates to CASSQVPNTEAFF.

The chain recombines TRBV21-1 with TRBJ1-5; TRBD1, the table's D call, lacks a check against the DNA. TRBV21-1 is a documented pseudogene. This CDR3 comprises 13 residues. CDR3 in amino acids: CASLQVRNQPQHF. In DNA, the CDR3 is TGTGCCAGCTTACAGGTCCGCAATCAGCCCCAGCATTTT.

CDR3 coding DNA: TGTGCCAGCAGCTCGAACCGGGACGCCCGGATCTATGGCTACACCTTC. This encodes CASSSNRDARIYGYTF. This chain links TRBV25-1 with TRBJ1-2; a weak D match, TRBD1 (5 bases). Germline V gives CDR1 MGHDK, CDR2 SYGVNS. Between the trimmed V and J ends, which lost 6 bases and 4 bases, there was a span of 21 bases. The CDR3 consists of 16 residues.

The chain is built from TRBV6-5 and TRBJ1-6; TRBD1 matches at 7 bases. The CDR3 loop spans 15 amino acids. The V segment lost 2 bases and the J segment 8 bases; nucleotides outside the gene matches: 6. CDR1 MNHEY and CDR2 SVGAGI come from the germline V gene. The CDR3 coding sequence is TGTGCCAGCAGTTACGGTACCACAGGGGATTCACCCCTCCACTTT. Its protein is CASSYGTTGDSPLHF.

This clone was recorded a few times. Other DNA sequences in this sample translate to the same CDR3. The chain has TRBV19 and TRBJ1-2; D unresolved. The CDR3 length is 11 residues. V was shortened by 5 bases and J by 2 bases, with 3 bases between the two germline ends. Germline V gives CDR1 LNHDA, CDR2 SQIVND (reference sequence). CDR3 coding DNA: TGTGCCAGTAGTCGGAACTATGGCTACACCTTC. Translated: CASSRNYGYTF.

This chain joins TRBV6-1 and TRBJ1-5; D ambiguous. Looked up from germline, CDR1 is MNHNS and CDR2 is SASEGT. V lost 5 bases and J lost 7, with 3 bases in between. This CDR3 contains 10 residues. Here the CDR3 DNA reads TGTGCCAGCAGTTCCCAGCCCCAGCATTTT. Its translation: CASSSQPQHF.

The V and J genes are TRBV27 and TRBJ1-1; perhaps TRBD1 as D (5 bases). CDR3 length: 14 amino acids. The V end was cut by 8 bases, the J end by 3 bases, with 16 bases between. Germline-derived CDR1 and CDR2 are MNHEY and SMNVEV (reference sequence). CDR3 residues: CASDSHRMDTEAFF. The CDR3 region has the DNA TGTGCCAGCGATAGTCACAGGATGGACACTGAAGCTTTCTTT.

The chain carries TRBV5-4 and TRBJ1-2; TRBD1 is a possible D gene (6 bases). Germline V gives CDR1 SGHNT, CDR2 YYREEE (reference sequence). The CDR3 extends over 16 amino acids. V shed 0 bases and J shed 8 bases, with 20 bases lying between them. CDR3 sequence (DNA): TGTGCCAGCAGCTTGGGAGACAGGCCCGAGTTGAGAGGCTACACCTTC. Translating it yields CASSLGDRPELRGYTF.

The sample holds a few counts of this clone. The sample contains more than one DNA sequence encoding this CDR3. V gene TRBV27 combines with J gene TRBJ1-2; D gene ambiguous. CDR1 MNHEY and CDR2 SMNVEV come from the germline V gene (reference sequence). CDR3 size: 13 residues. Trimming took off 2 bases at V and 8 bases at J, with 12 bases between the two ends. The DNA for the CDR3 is TGTGCCAGCAGTTTAAGGCCCCGGGGAGGCTACACCTTC. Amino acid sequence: CASSLRPRGGYTF.

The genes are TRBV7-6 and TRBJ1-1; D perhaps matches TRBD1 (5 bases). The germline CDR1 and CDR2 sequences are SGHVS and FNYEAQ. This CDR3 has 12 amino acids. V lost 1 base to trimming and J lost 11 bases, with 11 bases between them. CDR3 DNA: TGTGCCAGCAGCTTAGTGGGGGGGGTGGCTTTCTTT. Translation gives CASSLVGGVAFF. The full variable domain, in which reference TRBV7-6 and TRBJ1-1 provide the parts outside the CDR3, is GAGVSQSPRYKVTKRGQDVALRCDPISGHVSLYWYRQALGQGPEFLTYFNYEAQQDKSGLPNDRFSAERPEGSISTLTIQRTEQRDSAMYRCASSLVGGVAFFGQGTRLTVV.

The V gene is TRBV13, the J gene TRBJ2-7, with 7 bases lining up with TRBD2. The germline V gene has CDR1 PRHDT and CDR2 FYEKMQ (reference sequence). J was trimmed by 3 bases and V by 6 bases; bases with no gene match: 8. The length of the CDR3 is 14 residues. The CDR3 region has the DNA TGTGCCAGCAGTTTGAATAGCGGGCTCTACGAGCAGTACTTC. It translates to CASSLNSGLYEQYF.

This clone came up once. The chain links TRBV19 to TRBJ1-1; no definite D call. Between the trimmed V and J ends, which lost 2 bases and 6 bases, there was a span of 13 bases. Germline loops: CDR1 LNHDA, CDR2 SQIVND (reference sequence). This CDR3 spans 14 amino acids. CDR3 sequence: CASSIRGREAEAFF. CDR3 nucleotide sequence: TGTGCCAGTAGTATACGCGGGAGGGAGGCTGAAGCTTTCTTT.

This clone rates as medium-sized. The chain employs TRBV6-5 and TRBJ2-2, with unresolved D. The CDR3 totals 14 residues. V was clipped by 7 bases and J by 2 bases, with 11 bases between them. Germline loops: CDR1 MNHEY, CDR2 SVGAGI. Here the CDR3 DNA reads TGTGCCAGCAAACCACGGCGTAACACCGGGGAGCTGTTTTTT. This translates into CASKPRRNTGELFF.

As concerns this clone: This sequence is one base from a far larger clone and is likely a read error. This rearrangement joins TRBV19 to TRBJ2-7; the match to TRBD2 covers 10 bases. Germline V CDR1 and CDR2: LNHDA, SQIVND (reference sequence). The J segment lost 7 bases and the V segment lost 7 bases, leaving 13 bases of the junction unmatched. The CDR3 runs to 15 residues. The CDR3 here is CASTATSGDYNEQYF. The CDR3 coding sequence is TGTGCCAGTACAGCCACTAGCGGGGATTACAATGAGCAGTACTTC.

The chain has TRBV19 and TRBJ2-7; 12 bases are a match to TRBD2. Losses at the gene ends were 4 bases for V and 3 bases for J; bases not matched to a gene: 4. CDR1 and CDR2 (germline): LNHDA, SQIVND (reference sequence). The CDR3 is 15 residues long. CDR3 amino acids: CASSTPGLAGYEQYF. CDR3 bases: TGTGCCAGTAGTACTCCGGGACTAGCGGGCTACGAGCAGTACTTC.

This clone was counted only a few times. CDR3 region: CASMGGSNQPQHF. CDR3 DNA sequence: TGTGCCAGTATGGGAGGAAGCAATCAGCCCCAGCATTTT. This sequence joins TRBV19 and TRBJ1-5; D not certain. Germline loops: CDR1 LNHDA, CDR2 SQIVND (reference sequence). Trimming removed 7 bases at V and 1 base at J, with 8 bases between. This CDR3 contains 13 residues.

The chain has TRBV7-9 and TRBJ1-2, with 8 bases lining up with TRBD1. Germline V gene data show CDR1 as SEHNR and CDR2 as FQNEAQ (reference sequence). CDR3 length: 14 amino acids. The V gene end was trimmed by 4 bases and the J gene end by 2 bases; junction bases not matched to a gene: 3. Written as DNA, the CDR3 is TGTGCCAGCAGCTCGGACAGGGTCAACTATGGCTACACCTTC. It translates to CASSSDRVNYGYTF.

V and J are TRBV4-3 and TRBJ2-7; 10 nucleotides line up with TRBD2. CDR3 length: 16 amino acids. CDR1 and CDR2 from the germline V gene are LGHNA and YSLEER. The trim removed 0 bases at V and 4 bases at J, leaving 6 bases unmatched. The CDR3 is CASSQELAGVSYEQYF. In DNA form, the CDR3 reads TGCGCCAGCAGCCAAGAGCTAGCGGGAGTATCGTACGAGCAGTACTTC.

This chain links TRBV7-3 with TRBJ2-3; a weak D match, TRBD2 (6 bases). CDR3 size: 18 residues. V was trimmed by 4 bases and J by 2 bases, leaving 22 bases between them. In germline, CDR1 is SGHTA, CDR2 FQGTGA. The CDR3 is CASSSPSGLPMSTDTQYF. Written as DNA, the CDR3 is TGTGCCAGCAGCTCCCCCTCCGGACTACCGATGTCCACAGATACGCAGTATTTT.

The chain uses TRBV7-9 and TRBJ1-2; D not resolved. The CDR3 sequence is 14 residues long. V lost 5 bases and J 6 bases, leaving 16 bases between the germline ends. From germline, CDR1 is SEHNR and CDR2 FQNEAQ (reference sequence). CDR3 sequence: CASSITYIRNGYTF. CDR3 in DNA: TGTGCCAGCAGCATTACATATATCCGAAATGGCTACACCTTC.